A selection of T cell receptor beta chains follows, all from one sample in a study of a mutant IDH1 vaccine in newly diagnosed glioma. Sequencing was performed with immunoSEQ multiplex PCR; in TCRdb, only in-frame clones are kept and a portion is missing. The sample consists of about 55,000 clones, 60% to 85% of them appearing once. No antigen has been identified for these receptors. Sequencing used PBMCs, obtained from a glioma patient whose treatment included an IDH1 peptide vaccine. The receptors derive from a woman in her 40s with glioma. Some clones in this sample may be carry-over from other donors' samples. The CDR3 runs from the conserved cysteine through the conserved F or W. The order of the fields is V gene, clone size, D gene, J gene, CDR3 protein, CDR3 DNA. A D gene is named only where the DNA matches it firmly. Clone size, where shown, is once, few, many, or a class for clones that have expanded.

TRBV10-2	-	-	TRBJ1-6	CASSVGGYNSPLHF	TGCGCCAGCAGCGTTGGGGGATATAATTCACCCCTCCACTTT
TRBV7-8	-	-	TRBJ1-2	CASTQTPIQGNYGYTF	TGTGCCAGCACCCAGACCCCAATCCAGGGGAACTATGGCTACACCTTC
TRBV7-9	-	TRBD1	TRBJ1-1	CASSLARRGTEAFF	TGTGCCAGCAGCTTAGCGCGCAGGGGGACTGAAGCTTTCTTT
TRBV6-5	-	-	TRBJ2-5	CASSSREETQYF	TGTGCCAGCAGCTCACGGGAGGAGACCCAGTACTTC
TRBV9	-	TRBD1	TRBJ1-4	CASSSRQGTNEKLLF	TGTGCCAGCAGCTCCAGACAGGGCACTAATGAAAAACTGCTTTTT
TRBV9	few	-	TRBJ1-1	CASSVLQTNTEAFF	TGTGCCAGCAGCGTCTTACAAACGAACACTGAAGCTTTCTTT
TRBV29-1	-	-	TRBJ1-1	CSVEKTNTEAFF	TGCAGCGTTGAAAAGACGAACACTGAAGCTTTCTTT
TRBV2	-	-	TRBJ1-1	CASSEAGGRPEAFF	TGTGCCAGCAGTGAAGCGGGAGGGCGTCCTGAAGCTTTCTTT
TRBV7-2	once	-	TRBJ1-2	CASSLGSSYGYTF	TGTGCCAGCAGCTTGGGGTCCAGCTATGGCTACACCTTC
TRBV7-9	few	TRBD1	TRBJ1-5	CASSWDRDRGQPQHF	TGTGCCAGCAGCTGGGACCGGGACAGGGGCCAGCCCCAGCATTTT
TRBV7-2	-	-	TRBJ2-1	CASSLVVSGPVNEQFF	TGTGCCAGCAGCTTAGTCGTCAGCGGACCGGTCAATGAGCAGTTCTTC
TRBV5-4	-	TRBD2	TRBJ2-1	CASSYTSGVVNEQFF	TGTGCCAGCAGCTACACTAGCGGGGTGGTCAATGAGCAGTTCTTC
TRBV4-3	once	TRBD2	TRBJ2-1	CASSQERGARYNEQFF	TGCGCCAGCAGCCAAGAGCGGGGGGCGCGCTACAATGAGCAGTTCTTC
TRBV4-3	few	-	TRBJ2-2	CASSQFSGASTGELFF	TGCGCCAGCAGCCAATTTAGCGGCGCGAGCACCGGGGAGCTGTTTTTT
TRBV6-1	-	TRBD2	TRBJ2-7	CASSDIAGRYEQYF	TGTGCCAGCAGTGATATAGCGGGGAGGTACGAGCAGTACTTC
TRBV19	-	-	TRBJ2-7	CASSIKWATYEQYF	TGTGCCAGCAGTATAAAGTGGGCAACCTACGAGCAGTACTTC
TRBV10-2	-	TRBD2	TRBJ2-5	CASSEAGGQETQYF	TGCGCCAGCAGTGAGGCGGGGGGGCAGGAGACCCAGTACTTC